This is a list of T cell receptor beta chains from one sample in a study of read filtering for tumor transcriptome and immune sequencing. TCRdb reanalysed the reads using MiXCR and keeps one entry per CDR3 protein. In the table there are around 130,000 distinct CDR3 sequences, roughly an eighth of which are singletons. Sample: a population of CD138-negative cells sorted from bone marrow. Every receptor here comes from a donor older than 35 with multiple myeloma. The CDR3 runs from the conserved cysteine through the conserved F or W. D genes are given only for firm matches. Clone size is shown for a subset of rows, as once, few, many or a class of expanded clone.

TRBJ2-1 TRBV20-1 TRBD2 15 many CSAIPASGNYNEQFF TGCAGTGCTATCCCCGCTAGCGGCAACTACAATGAGCAGTTCTTC
TRBJ2-7 TRBV20-1 TRBD1 14 many CSASPMTGNYEQYF TGCAGTGCTAGTCCCATGACAGGGAACTACGAGCAGTACTTC
TRBJ2-5 TRBV28 . 15 many CASSLVAEGEETQYF TGTGCCAGCAGTTTGGTAGCGGAGGGAGAAGAGACCCAGTACTTC
TRBJ2-5 TRBV5-4 TRBD2 14 . CVSSLGGGGETQYF TGTGTCAGCAGCTTGGGCGGGGGGGGAGAGACCCAGTACTTC
TRBJ2-1 TRBV19 . 14 . CASNRKGLEGEQFF TGTGCCAGTAATCGTAAGGGATTAGAGGGTGAGCAGTTCTTC
TRBJ2-5 TRBV20-1 TRBD1 11 many CSAHRGETQYF TGCAGTGCTCACAGGGGAGAGACCCAGTACTTC
TRBJ1-1 TRBV19 . 12 many CATSDGNTEAFF TGTGCCACCTCGGACGGGAACACTGAAGCTTTCTTT
TRBJ1-2 TRBV7-8 . 13 many CASSAGQLYGYTF TGTGCCAGCAGCGCCGGACAGCTGTATGGCTACACCTTC
TRBJ2-7 TRBV3-1 . 15 many CASSQEGRAPHEQYF TGTGCCAGCAGCCAAGAGGGACGGGCTCCGCACGAGCAGTACTTC
TRBJ2-3 TRBV15 TRBD2 17 many CATSRALAGGLQDTQYF TGTGCCACCAGCAGAGCCCTAGCGGGAGGTTTGCAAGATACGCAGTATTTT
TRBJ2-5 TRBV19 TRBD1 15 many CASSIETGYEETQYF TGTGCCAGTAGTATAGAGACAGGGTACGAGGAGACCCAGTACTTC